This TCR beta chain was sequenced during a study of blood T cell repertoires in COVID-19 (TCRdb year 2020). In the study overall: The collaborator samples originated in the United States, Italy and Spain and spanned the acute and convalescent phases of COVID-19. Samples were obtained from the ongoing ImmuneRACE study (first 160 participants) and from about 1,300 subjects provided by 6 global collaborators. Deeply sampled blood TCRbeta repertoires from subjects exposed to, actively infected with, or recovered from COVID-19 were included in the dataset. The repertoires were made available in a free public database intended to serve as a resource for research on the immune response to SARS-CoV-2. The sample metadata nearly always contained a de-identified subject ID, COVID-19 status, age in years and sex. The material from the prospective study consisted of cDNA or gDNA derived from T cells, B-cell-depleted T cells, or PBMCs. Where available, HLA class I and class II types were obtained from metadata supplied by the sample provider rather than from assay-based typing.

V has 3 bases trimmed and J has 0 bases trimmed; junction bases matching no gene number 7. Per the germline V gene, SGDLS is the CDR1 and YYNGEE is the CDR2. Including cysteine and phenylalanine, the CDR3 has 18 amino acids. Just CDR3 DNA is preserved here, 54 bases in frame from base 1. The immunoSEQ Assay, a bias-controlled multiplex PCR, was used to amplify TCRbeta CDR3 regions from genomic DNA. Processing in the source paper ran as follows. Nucleated cell counts per sample were estimated from amplification of reference gene primers within the assay. To quantify the absolute abundance of each unique TCRbeta CDR3 rearrangement, sequence reads were collapsed and filtered. For each sample, productive Simpson clonality was calculated by taking the square root of Simpson's diversity index across productive rearrangements. The table was pulled from immuneACCESS by TCRdb, which kept in-frame rearrangements only. Such tables lose some clones; where checked, under half of the loss comes from unresolved V genes, and the rest has no known cause. The V and J calls and clone size were taken over from that table, and D and trimming were inferred from the DNA. The sample table contains more than 110,000 clones; only one count was recorded for roughly 86% of them. The top ten clonotypes cover under 12% of the sample.

Whole blood was collected in K2EDTA tubes by collaborating institutions according to the institutions' own protocols. For TCRbeta analysis, collaborator samples were shipped as frozen whole blood, as isolated PBMCs, or as DNA extracted from either sample type. Concerning this clone itself: Its recognized antigen is unknown. Qualities for individual bases were not recorded, and no much larger clone is one base off.

Broader findings and caveats from the paper: How much clinical and demographic metadata was included differed by source and by participant, and the metadata was provided uncurated.

This clonotype was sampled from a man in his fifties with active or convalescent COVID-19. The chain employs TRBV9 and TRBJ2-6; TRBD1 fits 9 bases in the junction. Sequencing was carried out using peripheral blood. The DNA sequence is as follows: TGTGCCAGCAGCGCCACCGGGACAGGGTACTCTGGGGCCAACGTCCTGACTTTC. Its amino acids are CASSATGTGYSGANVLTF.